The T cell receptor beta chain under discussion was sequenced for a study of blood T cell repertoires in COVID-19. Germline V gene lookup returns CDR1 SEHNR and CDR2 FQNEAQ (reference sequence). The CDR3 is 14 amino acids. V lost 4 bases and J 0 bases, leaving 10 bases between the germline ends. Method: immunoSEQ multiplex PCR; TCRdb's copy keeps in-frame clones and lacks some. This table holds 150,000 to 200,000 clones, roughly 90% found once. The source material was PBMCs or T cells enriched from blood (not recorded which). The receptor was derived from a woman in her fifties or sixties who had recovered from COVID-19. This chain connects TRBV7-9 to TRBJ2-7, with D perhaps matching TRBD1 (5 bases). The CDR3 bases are TGTGCCAGCAGCTCTAGGGGTGGCTCCTACGAGCAGTACTTC. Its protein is CASSSRGGSYEQYF.